Listed below are T cell receptor beta chains from one sample, sequenced in a study of blood T cell repertoires in COVID-19. Data came from immunoSEQ multiplex PCR; TCRdb stores just in-frame clones and leaves some out. Counted here are about 270,000 clones, 86% occurring once; the ten biggest clones make up approximately 10%. The sequencing sample was made of peripheral blood. The receptors shown here come from a middle-aged man with active or convalescent COVID-19. The CDR3 runs from the conserved cysteine through the conserved F or W. The order of the fields is J gene, V gene, CDR3 protein.

>TRBJ1-1|TRBV10-3
CAIGRTGDLNTEAFF
>TRBJ2-2|TRBV12-3/TRBV12-4
CASRAGGTGELFF
>TRBJ2-1|TRBV10-1
CATREGHGSYNEQFF
>TRBJ2-1|TRBV7-6
CASSLQGGLASYNEQFF
>TRBJ1-1|TRBV20-1
CSASGEVNTEAFF
>TRBJ2-5|TRBV29-1
CSVEAGGYETQYF
>TRBJ1-1|TRBV6-5
CASNPRSGGTEAFF
>TRBJ1-1|TRBV11-3
CASSPQGAEAFF
>TRBJ1-2|TRBV5-8
CASSLGTFQNGYTF
>TRBJ1-1|TRBV19
CASSPLTGVQAFF
>TRBJ1-4|TRBV3-1/TRBV3-2
CASSQAEVGYEKLFF
>TRBJ1-6|TRBV7-2
CASSLTGHRSAYNSPLHF
>TRBJ1-5|TRBV6-5
CASSIGQLNQPQHF
>TRBJ2-3|TRBV6-2/TRBV6-3
CASSFAGDSTDTQYF
>TRBJ2-2|TRBV9
CASSVDSNTGELFF
>TRBJ2-1|TRBV24-1
CATGRLENNEQFF
>TRBJ2-7|TRBV19
CASGRDSVSYEQYF
>TRBJ1-6|TRBV6-5
CASRRQGRNSPLHF
>TRBJ2-1|TRBV5-1
CASTGLAGGPGEQFF
>TRBJ1-6|TRBV6-5
CASSYNRDYNSPLHF
>TRBJ2-3|TRBV11-3
CASSLETGGVKAGPTDTQYF
>TRBJ1-2|TRBV18
CASSPPTRLGAYGYTF
>TRBJ1-3|TRBV15
CATSRDPLGGNSGNTIYF
>TRBJ1-5|TRBV30
CAWSFRSNQPQHF
>TRBJ2-3|TRBV6-5
CASSSVTDTQYF
>TRBJ1-6|TRBV5-1
CASKGGQGNSPLHF
>TRBJ1-5|TRBV12-3/TRBV12-4
CASSRGGHQPQHF
>TRBJ2-7|TRBV2
CASVAGGVHEQYF
>TRBJ2-1|TRBV12-3/TRBV12-4
CASRRTGVDEQFF
>TRBJ2-3|TRBV11-2
CASSPAGTSGGGADTQYF
>TRBJ1-1|TRBV13
CASSLATGTEAFF
>TRBJ1-1|TRBV29-1
CSVVAGGTEAFF
>TRBJ2-4|TRBV2
CASSGQFDKNIQYF
>TRBJ2-7|TRBV19
CASSMSGFLTYEQYF
>TRBJ1-4|TRBV18
CASLKTTGGKEKLFF
>TRBJ1-6|TRBV19
CASSAPRQGDVSPLHF
>TRBJ1-5|TRBV3-1/TRBV3-2
CASSQDLQTNQPQHF
>TRBJ2-2|TRBV7-9
CASRAGAGELFF